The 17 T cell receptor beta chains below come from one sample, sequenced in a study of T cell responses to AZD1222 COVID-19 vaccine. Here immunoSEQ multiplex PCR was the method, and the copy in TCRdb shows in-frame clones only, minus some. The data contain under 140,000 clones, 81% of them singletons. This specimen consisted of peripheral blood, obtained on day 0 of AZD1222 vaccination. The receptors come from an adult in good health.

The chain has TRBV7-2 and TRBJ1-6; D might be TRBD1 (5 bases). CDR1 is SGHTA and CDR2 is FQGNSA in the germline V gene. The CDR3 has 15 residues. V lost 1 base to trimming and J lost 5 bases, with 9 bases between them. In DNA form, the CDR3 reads TGTGCCAGCAGCTTAGTGGGGACGGATAATTCACCCCTCCACTTT. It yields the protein CASSLVGTDNSPLHF. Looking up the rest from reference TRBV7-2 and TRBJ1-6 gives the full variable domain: GAGVSQSPSNKVTEKGKDVELRCDPISGHTALYWYRQSLGQGLEFLIYFQGNSAPDKSGLPSDRFSAERTGGSVSTLTIQRTQQEDSAVYLCASSLVGTDNSPLHFGNGTRLTVT.

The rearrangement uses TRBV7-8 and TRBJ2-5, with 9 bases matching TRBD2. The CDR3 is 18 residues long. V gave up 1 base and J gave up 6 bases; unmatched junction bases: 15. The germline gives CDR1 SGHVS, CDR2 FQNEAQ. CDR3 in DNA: TGTGCCAGCAGCTTAGGGAGGGGCTGGCGGGGGGGCCGTCAGACCCAGTACTTC. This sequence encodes CASSLGRGWRGGRQTQYF.

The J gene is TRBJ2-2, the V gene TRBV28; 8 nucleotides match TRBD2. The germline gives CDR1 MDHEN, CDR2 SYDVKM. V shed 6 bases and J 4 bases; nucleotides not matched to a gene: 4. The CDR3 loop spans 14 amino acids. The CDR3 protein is CASSRLASTGELFF. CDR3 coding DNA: TGTGCCAGCAGCCGACTAGCGAGCACCGGGGAGCTGTTTTTT.

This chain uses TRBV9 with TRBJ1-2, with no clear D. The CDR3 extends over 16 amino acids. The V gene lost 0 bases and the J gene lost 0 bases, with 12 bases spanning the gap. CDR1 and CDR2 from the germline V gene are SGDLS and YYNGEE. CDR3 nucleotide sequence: TGTGCCAGCAGCGTAGGTATGGGCCAAGCTAACTATGGCTACACCTTC. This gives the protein CASSVGMGQANYGYTF.

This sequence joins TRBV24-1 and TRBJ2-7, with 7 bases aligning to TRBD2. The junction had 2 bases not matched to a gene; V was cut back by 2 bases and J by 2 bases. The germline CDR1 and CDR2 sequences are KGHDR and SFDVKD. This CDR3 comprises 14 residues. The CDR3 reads CATSDSGLAYEQYF. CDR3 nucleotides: TGTGCCACCAGTGATTCAGGACTAGCCTACGAGCAGTACTTC.

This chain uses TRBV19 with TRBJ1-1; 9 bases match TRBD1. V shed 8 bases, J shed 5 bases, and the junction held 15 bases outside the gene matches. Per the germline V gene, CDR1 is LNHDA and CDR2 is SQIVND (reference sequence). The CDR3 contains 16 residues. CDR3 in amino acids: CASQLRTGVILTEAFF. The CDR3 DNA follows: TGTGCCAGTCAATTGCGGACAGGGGTGATTCTTACTGAAGCTTTCTTT.

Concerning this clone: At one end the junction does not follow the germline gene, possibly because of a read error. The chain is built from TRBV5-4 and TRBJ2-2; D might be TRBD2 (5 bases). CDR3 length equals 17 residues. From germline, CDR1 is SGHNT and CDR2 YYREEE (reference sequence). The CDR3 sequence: CASSSRTRTAEHRGAVF. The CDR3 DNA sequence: TGTGCCAGCAGCTCAAGGACGCGTACAGCCGAACACCGGGGAGCTGTTTTT.

DNA for the CDR3: TGTGCCAGCAGCTTGTCCTCGAATTCACCCCTCCACTTT. Protein sequence: CASSLSSNSPLHF. The chain recombines TRBV7-8 with TRBJ1-6; D is unclear. This CDR3 is built from 13 residues. Germline V gene data show CDR1 as SGHVS and CDR2 as FQNEAQ. Trimming left V 3 bases short and J 7 bases short, with 7 bases between.

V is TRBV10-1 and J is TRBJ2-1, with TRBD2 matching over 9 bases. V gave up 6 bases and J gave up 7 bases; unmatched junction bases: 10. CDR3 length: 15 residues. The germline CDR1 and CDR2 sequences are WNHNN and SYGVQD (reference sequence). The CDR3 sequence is CASSDAPSGANEQFF. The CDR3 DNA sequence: TGCGCCAGCAGCGATGCGCCTAGCGGGGCGAATGAGCAGTTCTTC.

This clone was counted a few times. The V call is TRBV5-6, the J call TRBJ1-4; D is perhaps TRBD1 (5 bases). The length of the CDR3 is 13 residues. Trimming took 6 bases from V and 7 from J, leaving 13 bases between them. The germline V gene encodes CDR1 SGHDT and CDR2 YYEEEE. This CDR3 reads CASTIGTSEKLFF. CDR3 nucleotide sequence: TGTGCCAGCACAATCGGGACTTCTGAAAAACTGTTTTTT.

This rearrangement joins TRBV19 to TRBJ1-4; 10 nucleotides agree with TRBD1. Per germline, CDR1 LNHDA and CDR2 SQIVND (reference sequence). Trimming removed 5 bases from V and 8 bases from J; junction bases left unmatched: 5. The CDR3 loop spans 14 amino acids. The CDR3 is CASSDRGRGEKLFF. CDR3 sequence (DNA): TGTGCCAGTAGTGACAGGGGGCGTGGGGAAAAACTGTTTTTT.

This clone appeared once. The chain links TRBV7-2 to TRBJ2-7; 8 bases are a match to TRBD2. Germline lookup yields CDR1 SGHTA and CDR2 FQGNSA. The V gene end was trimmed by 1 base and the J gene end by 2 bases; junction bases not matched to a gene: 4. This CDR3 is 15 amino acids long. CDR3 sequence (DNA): TGTGCCAGCAGCTTAGGGAGCGGGAGCCCCTACGAGCAGTACTTC. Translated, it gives CASSLGSGSPYEQYF. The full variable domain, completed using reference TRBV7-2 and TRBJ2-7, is GAGVSQSPSNKVTEKGKDVELRCDPISGHTALYWYRQSLGQGLEFLIYFQGNSAPDKSGLPSDRFSAERTGGSVSTLTIQRTQQEDSAVYLCASSLGSGSPYEQYFGPGTRLTVT.

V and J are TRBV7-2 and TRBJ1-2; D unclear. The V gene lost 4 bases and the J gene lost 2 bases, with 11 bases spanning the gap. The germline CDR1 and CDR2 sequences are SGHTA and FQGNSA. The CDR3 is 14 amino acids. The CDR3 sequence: CASSSSPGNYGYTF. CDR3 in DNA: TGTGCCAGCAGCTCCTCCCCGGGGAACTATGGCTACACCTTC.

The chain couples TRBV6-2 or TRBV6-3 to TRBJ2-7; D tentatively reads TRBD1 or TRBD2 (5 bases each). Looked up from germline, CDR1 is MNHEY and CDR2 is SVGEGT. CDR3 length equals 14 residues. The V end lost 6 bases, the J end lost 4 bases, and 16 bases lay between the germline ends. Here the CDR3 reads CASSLYRTGYEQYF. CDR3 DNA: TGTGCCAGCAGCCTGTACAGGACTGGGTACGAGCAGTACTTC.

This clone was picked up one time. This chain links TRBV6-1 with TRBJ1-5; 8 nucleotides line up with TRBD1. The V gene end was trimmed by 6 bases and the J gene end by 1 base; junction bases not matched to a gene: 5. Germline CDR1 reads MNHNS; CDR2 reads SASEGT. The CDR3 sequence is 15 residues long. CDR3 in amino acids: CASRPDRASNQPQHF. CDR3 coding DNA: TGTGCCAGCAGACCGGACAGGGCAAGCAATCAGCCCCAGCATTTT.

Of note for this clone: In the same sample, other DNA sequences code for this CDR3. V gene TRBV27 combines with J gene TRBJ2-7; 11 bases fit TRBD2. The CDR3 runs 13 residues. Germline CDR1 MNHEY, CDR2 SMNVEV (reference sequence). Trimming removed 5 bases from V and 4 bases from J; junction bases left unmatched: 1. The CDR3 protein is CASSLAGGYEQYF. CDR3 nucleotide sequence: TGTGCCAGCAGTCTAGCGGGAGGTTACGAGCAGTACTTC.

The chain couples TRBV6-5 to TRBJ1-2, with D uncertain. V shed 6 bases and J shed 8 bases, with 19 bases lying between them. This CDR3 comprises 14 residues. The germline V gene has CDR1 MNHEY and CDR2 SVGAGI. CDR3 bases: TGTGCCAGCAGCCCACCCGACGGGCTGAAGGGCTACACCTTC. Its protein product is CASSPPDGLKGYTF.